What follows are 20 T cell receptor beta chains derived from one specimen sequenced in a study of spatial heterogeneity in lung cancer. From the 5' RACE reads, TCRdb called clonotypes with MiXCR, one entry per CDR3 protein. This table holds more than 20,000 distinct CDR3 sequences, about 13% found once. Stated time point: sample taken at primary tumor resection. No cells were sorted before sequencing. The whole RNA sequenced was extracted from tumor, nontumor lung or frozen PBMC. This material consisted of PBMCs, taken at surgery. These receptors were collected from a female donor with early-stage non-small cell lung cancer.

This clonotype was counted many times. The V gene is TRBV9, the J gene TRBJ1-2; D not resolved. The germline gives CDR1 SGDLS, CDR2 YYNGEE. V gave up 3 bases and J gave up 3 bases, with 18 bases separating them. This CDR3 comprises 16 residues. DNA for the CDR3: TGTGCCAGCAGCGCGAACCCGATAGGGAATGACTATGGCTACACCTTC. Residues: CASSANPIGNDYGYTF. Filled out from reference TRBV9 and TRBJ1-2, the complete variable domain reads DSGVTQTPKHLITATGQRVTLRCSPRSGDLSVYWYQQSLDQGLQFLIQYYNGEERAKGNILERFSAQQFPDLHSELNLSSLELGDSALYFCASSANPIGNDYGYTFGSGTRLTVV.

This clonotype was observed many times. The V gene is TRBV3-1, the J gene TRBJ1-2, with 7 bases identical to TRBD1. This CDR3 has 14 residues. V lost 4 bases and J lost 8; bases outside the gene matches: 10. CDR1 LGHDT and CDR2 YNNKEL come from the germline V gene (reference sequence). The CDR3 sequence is CASSRPDRVGGYTF. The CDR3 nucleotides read TGTGCCAGCAGCCGACCCGACAGGGTGGGCGGCTACACCTTC.

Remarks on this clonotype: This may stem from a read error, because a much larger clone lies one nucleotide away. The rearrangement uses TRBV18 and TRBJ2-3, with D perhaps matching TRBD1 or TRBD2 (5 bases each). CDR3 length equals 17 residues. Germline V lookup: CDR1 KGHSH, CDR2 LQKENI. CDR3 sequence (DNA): TGTGGCAGCTCACCCCCCCAAGGGACGGCCCAATGGGATACGCAGTATTTT. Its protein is CGSSPPQGTAQWDTQYF.

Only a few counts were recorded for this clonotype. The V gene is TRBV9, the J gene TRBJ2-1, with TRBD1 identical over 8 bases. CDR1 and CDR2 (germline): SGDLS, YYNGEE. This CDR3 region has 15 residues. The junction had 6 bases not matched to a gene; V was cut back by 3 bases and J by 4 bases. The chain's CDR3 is CASSAFGQGYNEQFF. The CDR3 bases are TGTGCCAGCAGCGCATTCGGACAGGGTTACAATGAGCAGTTCTTC.

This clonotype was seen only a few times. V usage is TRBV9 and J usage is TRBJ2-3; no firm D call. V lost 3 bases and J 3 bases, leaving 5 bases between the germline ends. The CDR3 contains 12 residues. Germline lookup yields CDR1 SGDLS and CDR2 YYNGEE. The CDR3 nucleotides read TGTGCCAGCAGCGCTCCGACAGATACGCAGTATTTT. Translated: CASSAPTDTQYF.

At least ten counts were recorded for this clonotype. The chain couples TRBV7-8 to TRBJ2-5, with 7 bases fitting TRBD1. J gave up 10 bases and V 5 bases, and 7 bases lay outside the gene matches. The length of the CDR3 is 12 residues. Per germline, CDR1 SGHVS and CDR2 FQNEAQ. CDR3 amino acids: CASSQDGDSQYF. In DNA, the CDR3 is TGTGCCAGCAGCCAAGACGGGGACAGCCAGTACTTC.

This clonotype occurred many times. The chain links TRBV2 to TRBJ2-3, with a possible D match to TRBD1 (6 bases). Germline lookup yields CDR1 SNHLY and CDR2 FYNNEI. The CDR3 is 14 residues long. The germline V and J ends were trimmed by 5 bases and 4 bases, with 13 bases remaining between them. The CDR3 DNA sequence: TGTGCCAGCAGTTCATCACAGGGTCCAGATACGCAGTATTTT. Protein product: CASSSSQGPDTQYF.

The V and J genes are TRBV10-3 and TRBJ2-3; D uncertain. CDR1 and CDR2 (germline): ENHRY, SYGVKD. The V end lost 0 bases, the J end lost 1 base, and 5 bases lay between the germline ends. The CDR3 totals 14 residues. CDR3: CAISESTGTDTQYF. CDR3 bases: TGTGCCATCAGTGAGTCTACGGGCACAGATACGCAGTATTTT.

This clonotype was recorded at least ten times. CDR3 amino acids: CASRPQEGFSYEQYF. The CDR3 DNA reads TGTGCCAGCAGGCCACAAGAGGGATTCTCCTACGAGCAGTACTTC. V gene TRBV12-3 or TRBV12-4 combines with J gene TRBJ2-7; weak D call: TRBD2 (5 bases). This CDR3 has 15 residues. V lost 6 bases, J lost 0 bases, and 15 bases lay in between.

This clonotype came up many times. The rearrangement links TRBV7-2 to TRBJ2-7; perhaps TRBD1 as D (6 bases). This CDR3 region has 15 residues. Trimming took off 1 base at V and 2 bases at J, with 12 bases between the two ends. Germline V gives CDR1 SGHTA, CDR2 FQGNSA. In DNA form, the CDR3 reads TGTGCCAGCAGCTTAGACCCGGACAGCCCCTACGAGCAGTACGTC. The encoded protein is CASSLDPDSPYEQYV.

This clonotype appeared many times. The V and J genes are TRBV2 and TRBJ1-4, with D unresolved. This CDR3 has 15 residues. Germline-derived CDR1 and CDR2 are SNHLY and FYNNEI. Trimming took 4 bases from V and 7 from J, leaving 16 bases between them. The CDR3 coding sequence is TGTGCCAGCAGTGGGAGCCCGGGGTTAGGTGAAAAACTGTTTTTT. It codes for CASSGSPGLGEKLFF.

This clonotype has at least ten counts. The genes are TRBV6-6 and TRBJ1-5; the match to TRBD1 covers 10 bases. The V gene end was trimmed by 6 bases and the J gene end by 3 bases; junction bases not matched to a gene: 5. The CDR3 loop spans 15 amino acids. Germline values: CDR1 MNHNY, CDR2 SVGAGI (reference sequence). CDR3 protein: CASRSGTGDNQPQHF. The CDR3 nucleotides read TGTGCCAGCAGATCCGGGACAGGGGACAATCAGCCCCAGCATTTT.

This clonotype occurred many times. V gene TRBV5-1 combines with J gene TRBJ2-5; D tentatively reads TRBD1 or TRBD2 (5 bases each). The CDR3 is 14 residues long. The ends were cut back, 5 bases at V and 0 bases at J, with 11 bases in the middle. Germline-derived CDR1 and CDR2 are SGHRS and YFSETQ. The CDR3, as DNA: TGCGCCAGCAGATCAGGGAGTAACCAAGAGACCCAGTACTTC. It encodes CASRSGSNQETQYF.

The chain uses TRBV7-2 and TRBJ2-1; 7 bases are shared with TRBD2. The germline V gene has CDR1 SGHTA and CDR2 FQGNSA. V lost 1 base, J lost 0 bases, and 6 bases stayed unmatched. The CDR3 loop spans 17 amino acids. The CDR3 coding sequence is TGTGCCAGCAGCTTAGTTCTAGCGGCCCTCTCCTACAATGAGCAGTTCTTC. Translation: CASSLVLAALSYNEQFF.

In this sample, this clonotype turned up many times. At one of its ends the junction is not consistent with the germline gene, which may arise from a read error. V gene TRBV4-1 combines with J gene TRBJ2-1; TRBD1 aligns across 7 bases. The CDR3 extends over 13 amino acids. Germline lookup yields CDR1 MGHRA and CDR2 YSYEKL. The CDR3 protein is CASSQDGTARAVF. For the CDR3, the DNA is TGCGCCAGCAGCCAAGATGGGACAGCAAGGGCGGTCTTC.

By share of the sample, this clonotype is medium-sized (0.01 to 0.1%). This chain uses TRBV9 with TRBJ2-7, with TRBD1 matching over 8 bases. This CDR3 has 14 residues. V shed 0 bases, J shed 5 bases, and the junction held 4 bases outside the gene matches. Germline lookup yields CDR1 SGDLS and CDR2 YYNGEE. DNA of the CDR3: TGTGCCAGCAGCGTAGGAGACAGGGGTCACGAGCAGTACTTC. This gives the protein CASSVGDRGHEQYF.

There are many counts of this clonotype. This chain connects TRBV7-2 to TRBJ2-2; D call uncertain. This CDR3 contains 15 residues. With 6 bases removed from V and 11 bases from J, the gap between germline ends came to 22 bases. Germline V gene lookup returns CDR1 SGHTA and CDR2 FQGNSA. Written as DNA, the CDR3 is TGTGCCAGCAGTTACACGGGCGCGGATACCAAAGAGCTGTTTTTT. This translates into CASSYTGADTKELFF.

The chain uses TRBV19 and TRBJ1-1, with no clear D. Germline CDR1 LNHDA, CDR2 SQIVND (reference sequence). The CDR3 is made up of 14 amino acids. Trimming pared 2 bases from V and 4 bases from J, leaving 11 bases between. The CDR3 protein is CASSIRQIGTEAFF. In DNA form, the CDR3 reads TGTGCCAGTAGTATAAGGCAGATTGGCACTGAAGCTTTCTTT.

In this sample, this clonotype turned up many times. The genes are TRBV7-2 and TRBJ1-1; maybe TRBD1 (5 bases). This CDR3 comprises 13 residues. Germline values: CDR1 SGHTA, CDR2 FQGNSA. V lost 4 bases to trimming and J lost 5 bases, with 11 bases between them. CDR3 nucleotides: TGTGCCAGCAGCTCCGGGGGGAGGACTGAAGCTTTCTTT. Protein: CASSSGGRTEAFF. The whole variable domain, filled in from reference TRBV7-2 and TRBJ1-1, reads GAGVSQSPSNKVTEKGKDVELRCDPISGHTALYWYRQSLGQGLEFLIYFQGNSAPDKSGLPSDRFSAERTGGSVSTLTIQRTQQEDSAVYLCASSSGGRTEAFFGQGTRLTVV.

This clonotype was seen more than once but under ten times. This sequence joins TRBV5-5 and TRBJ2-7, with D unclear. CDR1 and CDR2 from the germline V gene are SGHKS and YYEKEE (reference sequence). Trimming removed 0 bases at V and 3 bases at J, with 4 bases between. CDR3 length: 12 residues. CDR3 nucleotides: TGTGCCAGCAGCTTGGACATCTACGAGCAGTACTTC. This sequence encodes CASSLDIYEQYF.